A single T cell receptor beta chain is shown here with its context. TCRdb keeps only in-frame clones here, not all; method: immunoSEQ multiplex PCR. This table has some 260,000 clones, around nine tenths appearing once. The sample belongs to a study of blood T cell repertoires in COVID-19. Overall study: The cDNA or gDNA used as material had been derived from T cells, B-cell-depleted T cells, or PBMCs.

Participants were aged roughly 18 to 89 years from roughly 26 US areas. Assignment of participants to cohorts was predicated upon participant-reported clinical history. Germline loops: CDR1 ENHRY, CDR2 SYGVKD. The CDR3 runs 15 residues. V gave up 3 bases and J gave up 4 bases, with 12 bases separating them. The gene calls are TRBV10-3 and TRBJ1-4; the D gene is possibly TRBD1 (6 bases). The sequenced material came from PBMCs or T cells enriched from blood (not recorded which). The clonotype comes from a woman aged 18-35 years who had recovered from COVID-19. CDR3 region: CAISDHGGLNEKLFF. DNA for the CDR3: TGTGCCATCAGTGACCATGGGGGCCTTAATGAAAAACTGTTTTTT.